The 17 T cell receptor beta chains in this list originate from one sample, sequenced in a study of T cell changes during pregnancy in multiple sclerosis. Method: immunoSEQ multiplex PCR; TCRdb's copy keeps in-frame clones and lacks some. The sample includes tens of thousands of clones, around nine tenths of them seen just once. Sequenced here: peripheral blood, sampled in the second trimester of pregnancy. The receptors were gathered from a female donor with multiple sclerosis, enrolled in a pregnancy study.

This rearrangement joins TRBV9 to TRBJ2-1; 8 nucleotides line up with TRBD2. V lost 4 bases and J lost 2; bases outside the gene matches: 5. The CDR3 length is 15 residues. Germline-derived CDR1 and CDR2 are SGDLS and YYNGEE. The CDR3 loop is CASSPGAGAYNEQFF. As DNA, the CDR3 is TGTGCCAGCAGCCCGGGAGCGGGGGCCTACAATGAGCAGTTCTTC.

V gene TRBV6-1 combines with J gene TRBJ2-7; 13 bases match TRBD2. The CDR3 sequence is 15 residues long. Germline assignment: CDR1 MNHNS and CDR2 SASEGT. The V segment lost 4 bases and the J segment 4 bases; nucleotides outside the gene matches: 4. The CDR3 DNA reads TGTGCCAGCAGTGGACTAGCGGGAGGTGGGTACGAGCAGTACTTC. It specifies CASSGLAGGGYEQYF.

The chain carries TRBV4-3 and TRBJ2-2; 9 bases line up with TRBD2. Germline assignment: CDR1 LGHNA and CDR2 YSLEER. CDR3 size: 18 residues. Losses at the gene ends were 3 bases for V and 7 bases for J; bases not matched to a gene: 15. CDR3 coding DNA: TGCGCCAGCAGCCACCTGGGGTCTAGCGGGGAGGTCGGCGGGGAGCTGTTTTTT. Its protein product is CASSHLGSSGEVGGELFF.

This clone was seen just once. V is TRBV28 and J is TRBJ2-3; tentatively, D is TRBD2 (5 bases). There are 15 residues in the CDR3. Germline assignment: CDR1 MDHEN and CDR2 SYDVKM. Trimming pared 5 bases from V and 0 bases from J, leaving 12 bases between. The CDR3 protein is CASSKSGTSTDTQYF. The DNA for the CDR3 is TGTGCCAGCAGTAAAAGCGGAACTAGCACAGATACGCAGTATTTT.

This chain uses TRBV29-1 with TRBJ2-1, with 14 bases matching TRBD2. The CDR3 is made up of 16 amino acids. Germline V gene data show CDR1 as SQVTM and CDR2 as ANQGSEA. V was pared by 6 bases and J by 0 bases, with 4 bases of the junction left unmatched. The CDR3, as DNA: TGCAGCGTGGGGGGGACTAGCGGGAGCTCCTACAATGAGCAGTTCTTC. Its protein product is CSVGGTSGSSYNEQFF.

This clone was detected once. This chain uses TRBV28 with TRBJ2-4, with D maybe TRBD2 (6 bases). Looked up from germline, CDR1 is MDHEN and CDR2 is SYDVKM. There are 19 residues in the CDR3. V lost 3 bases and J 0 bases, leaving 21 bases between the germline ends. This chain's CDR3 is CASSFPRERRVLAKNIQYF. CDR3 DNA: TGTGCCAGCAGTTTTCCCCGGGAGAGGAGGGTGCTAGCCAAAAACATTCAGTACTTC.

The J gene is TRBJ2-3, the V gene TRBV6-1, with 8 bases matching TRBD2. The CDR3 runs 13 residues. Trimming cost V 6 bases and J 4 bases; bases outside gene matches: 3. The germline V gene encodes CDR1 MNHNS and CDR2 SASEGT. CDR3 coding DNA: TGTGCCAGCAGGACTAGCGAGGCAGATACGCAGTATTTT. Amino acid sequence: CASRTSEADTQYF.

V is TRBV7-8 and J is TRBJ2-7, with TRBD1 matching 10 bases. With V trimmed by 0 bases and J by 6 bases, 11 bases remained unmatched. The CDR3 length is 17 residues. CDR1 and CDR2 from the germline V gene are SGHVS and FQNEAQ. In DNA, the CDR3 is TGTGCCAGCAGCTTAGCGGGGCGACAGGGGGCCTTTGGCGAGCAGTACTTC. It yields the protein CASSLAGRQGAFGEQYF.

A note on this clone: Other DNA sequences in the sample encode the same CDR3. The rearrangement uses TRBV2 and TRBJ2-7; the D gene is possibly TRBD1 (6 bases). V lost 7 bases, J lost 1 base, and 14 bases lay in between. Germline assignment: CDR1 SNHLY and CDR2 FYNNEI. The length of the CDR3 is 14 residues. CDR3 sequence: CASIEQGPSYEQYF. CDR3 nucleotides: TGTGCCAGCATCGAACAGGGCCCTTCCTACGAGCAGTACTTC. Supplemented by reference TRBV2 and TRBJ2-7, the full variable domain reads EPEVTQTPSHQVTQMGQEVILRCVPISNHLYFYWYRQILGQKVEFLVSFYNNEISEKSEIFDDQFSVERPDGSNFTLKIRSTKLEDSAMYFCASIEQGPSYEQYFGPGTRLTVT.

This clone was seen a few times. CDR3 nucleotide sequence: TGTGCCAGCAGTGAATACGGGACAGGGCTCTCCGGGGAGCTGTTTTTT. Amino acids: CASSEYGTGLSGELFF. The gene calls are TRBV6-1 and TRBJ2-2, with 9 bases aligning to TRBD1. V gave up 2 bases and J gave up 6 bases; unmatched junction bases: 7. The CDR3 consists of 16 residues. CDR1 and CDR2 (germline): MNHNS, SASEGT.

As for this clone: At one end, the junction sequence differs from germline, possibly due to a read error. The V call is TRBV7-7, the J call TRBJ1-1; TRBD1 matches at 7 bases. This CDR3 comprises 14 residues. Germline CDR1 reads SSHAT; CDR2 reads FNYEAQ (reference sequence). CDR3 sequence (DNA): TGTGCTAGCACCGTGACAGGGACAGACACTGAAGCTTTCTTT. As protein: CASTVTGTDTEAFF.

The table lists this clone with a count of one. The chain joins TRBV5-1 to TRBJ2-7; D is unresolved. The ends were cut back, 0 bases at V and 2 bases at J, with 9 bases in the middle. Looked up from germline, CDR1 is SGHRS and CDR2 is YFSETQ. The CDR3 totals 14 residues. The CDR3 coding sequence is TGCGCCAGCAGCTTGGCCGGGTTCCCCTACGAGCAGTACTTC. Protein: CASSLAGFPYEQYF. The whole variable domain, remainder taken from reference TRBV5-1 and TRBJ2-7, is KAGVTQTPRYLIKTRGQQVTLSCSPISGHRSVSWYQQTPGQGLQFLFEYFSETQRNKGNFPGRFSGRQFSNSRSEMNVSTLELGDSALYLCASSLAGFPYEQYFGPGTRLTVT.

This chain joins TRBV30 and TRBJ2-7; 11 bases fit TRBD1. The germline V gene has CDR1 GTSNPN and CDR2 SVGIG (reference sequence). The V and J ends lost 3 bases and 4 bases, in that order; junction bases with no gene match: 8. This CDR3 contains 15 residues. The CDR3 here is CAWSLTGTGGYEQYF. CDR3 nucleotide sequence: TGTGCCTGGAGCCTAACCGGGACAGGGGGGTACGAGCAGTACTTC.

This clone was seen a handful of times. This chain links TRBV6-1 with TRBJ2-3, with TRBD2 matching 7 bases. The trim removed 3 bases at V and 1 base at J, leaving 1 base unmatched. The germline V gene encodes CDR1 MNHNS and CDR2 SASEGT. The CDR3 covers 14 residues. The CDR3 DNA is TGTGCCAGCAGTGAGGCGGGGGGCACAGATACGCAGTATTTT. Its translation is CASSEAGGTDTQYF.

The chain couples TRBV7-9 to TRBJ1-1, with D possibly TRBD1 on 5 matching bases. Germline-derived CDR1 and CDR2 are SEHNR and FQNEAQ (reference sequence). The CDR3 length is 14 residues. The ends were cut back, 1 base at V and 5 bases at J, with 11 bases in the middle. The CDR3 here is CASSLVSRGTEAFF. The CDR3, as DNA: TGTGCCAGCAGCTTAGTGAGTCGGGGGACTGAAGCTTTCTTT.

The rearrangement joins TRBV30 to TRBJ1-4; TRBD1 matches 8 bases. V was pared by 3 bases and J by 2 bases, with 5 bases of the junction left unmatched. Germline V gene sequence: CDR1 GTSNPN, CDR2 SVGIG (reference sequence). The CDR3 is 15 amino acids. This CDR3 is CAWRRTGHTNEKLFF. The CDR3 DNA reads TGTGCCTGGAGGCGGACAGGGCATACTAATGAAAAACTGTTTTTT.

The V gene is TRBV2, the J gene TRBJ2-4; D gene uncertain. Germline lookup yields CDR1 SNHLY and CDR2 FYNNEI. CDR3 length: 14 amino acids. V lost 1 base and J 6 bases, leaving 10 bases between the germline ends. CDR3 in DNA: TGTGCCAGCAGTGAAGGGAGCGTGAGAAACATTCAGTACTTC. Amino acid sequence: CASSEGSVRNIQYF.